This T cell receptor (beta chain) originates from a study of cytomegalovirus exposure and HLA in healthy donors listed by TCRdb under 2017. A note on the overall study: An earlier analysis of 587 of the donors reported 276 Gb of sequence data and 117 million unique TCR beta sequences obtained from about 180 million T cells. The study used immunosequencing to profile the T cell repertoires of 670 or so subjects and linked those repertoires to cytomegalovirus serostatus. To predict cytomegalovirus infection status, the study brought together high-throughput TCR immunosequencing, statistical association of individual TCRs with disease status, and machine learning. In a later genetic analysis, genome-wide SNP genotypes for about three fifths of the roughly 670 donors were used, and that subset was treated as a discovery cohort. Approximately 300 gigabases of sequencing data and roughly 80 million unique TCR sequences made up an early release that covered under 750 HLA-typed donors. Every repertoire in the discovery cohort had been generated on one and the same sequencing platform. Donor age, sex, ethnicity and CMV serostatus were collected together with the repertoire data. The aim of the study was to test whether cataloging public T cell receptors could identify signatures of past pathogen exposure. A handful of DR-DQ haplotypes were handled as single units for association and clustering because linkage in the cohort was strong. A later analysis re-examined previously published TCR beta repertoires from more than 550 donors and added high-resolution HLA genotyping to investigate patterns of TCR occurrence. HLA typing included class I and class II loci at four-digit resolution. In an earlier analysis of over 550 of the donors, high-throughput TCR beta sequencing was used to judge whether each TCR beta V gene segment behaved as functional or pseudogenic. The number of typed donors differed by locus: about 629-630 for A, B, C, DRB1 and DQB1; roughly 510 for DQA1; approximately 610 for DPA1; and about 450 for DPB1. A separate validation cohort of over a hundred different subjects was used in addition to the roughly 720-subject first cohort. Across some 400 genotyped donors of the cohort, an average of roughly 230,000 unique TCR beta nucleotide sequences per donor were sequenced, and about a sixth of those sequences were non-productive. Among the roughly 410 genotyped donors, approximately 81% belonged to the genetic ancestry cluster associated with self-reported Caucasian donors. Rather than using new phenotypic data, the later analysis identified candidate immune exposures from TCR beta sequences and from how often those sequences occurred across donors. The full study reports these points: In a later analysis, most CMV-associated TCR beta chains were found to appear HLA-restricted, with HLA associations seemingly driven largely by CMV exposure. According to the authors, the approach could potentially be generalized to other disease states and immunological phenotypes. Because counts were too low, fewer than 20 rarely observed V segments, including chromosome 9 orphons, were excluded from the earlier analysis of 587 of the donors. An association between a missense DCLRE1C variant and V-gene and J-gene trimming of TCR beta chains was found in a later genetic analysis and replicated in an independent cohort. Because HLA typing was missing for some donors at each locus, association tests included only the typed subset. A group of highly shared sequence variants was considered likely to be a technical artifact of the sequencing pipeline. A further reported finding was that TCR beta sequences accurately predicted the HLA-A and HLA-B alleles for most subjects in the first cohort. A later analysis found that TCR association rates varied across HLA loci, with DRB1 alleles showing the most associated TCRs and HLA-C alleles the fewest. Some IMGT-functional V segments, including TRBV6-2 and TRBV6-3, could not be told apart with the 87-base-pair reads, so those segments were excluded. In an earlier analysis of some 640 of the donors, most TCR beta V segments were observed in productive rearrangements about 90% or about 30% of the time, broadly matching IMGT annotations. The cohort was sequenced for TCR beta chains only, and without alpha or paired-chain data the features that could be detected were limited. A total of 164 TCR beta chains were listed by the study as associated with cytomegalovirus. For the cohort, immune exposure information was limited to CMV serostatus. Specific HLA alleles were associated with over 15,000 TCR beta sequences at a false discovery rate of 0.05 in a later analysis. The presence/absence analyses assumed that sequencing depth was roughly uniform across donors, and that assumption may not be true. The classifier was reported to diagnose cytomegalovirus status with high specificity and sensitivity in both the original cohort and the validation cohort. Several of the top co-occurrence clusters appeared to be linked to parvovirus B19, influenza, CMV and Epstein-Barr virus, according to a later analysis. Across donors, most TCR sequences were observed very rarely, whereas some public TCRs were present in many individuals. A few of the identified cytomegalovirus-associated TCR beta chains were confirmed in vitro to be specific for cytomegalovirus antigens. A later analysis found that HLA-associated TCR beta chains were more clonally expanded and had lower generation probabilities than equally common non-associated chains. According to a later genetic analysis, donors in an Asian-associated ancestry cluster had fewer N-insertions in productive TCRs than the approximately 650-donor mean. When HLA alleles, especially DR and DQ, strongly co-occurred, TCR associations were difficult to assign to individual alleles. Correlated functional status among segregating V segments might be attributable to linkage disequilibrium, but an unknown experimental factor could not be ruled out.

The protocol used for the library was the immunoSEQ multiplex PCR assay. The multiplex PCR relied on a mix of 60 forward primers for TCR Vbeta segments and 13 reverse primers for TCR Jbeta segments. A multiplex PCR assay on genomic DNA amplified the CDR3 region of rearranged TCR beta genes. The amplified TCR beta libraries were sequenced on the Illumina HiSeq System as 87-base-pair reads. The authors processed their data as follows. In a later analysis, about 80 million unique TCR beta chains were counted across the 690 or so repertoires, and roughly 10 million of these chains were shared by at least two donors. A nearest-neighbor algorithm error-corrected the raw reads and collapsed the reads into unique sequences, merging closely related sequences to remove PCR and sequencing errors. To assign V, D and J gene segments, CDR3 sequences were aligned to IMGT reference sequences. For a sequence to be retained, at least a six-nucleotide match to both a V gene segment and a J gene segment was required. A rearrangement was called productive if the CDR3 had no stop codons and remained in frame with V and J, and every other rearrangement was called non-productive. Following IMGT convention, CDR3 was defined as the stretch from the second conserved V-encoded cysteine to the conserved J-encoded phenylalanine. Sequences without an unambiguous match to a single V gene segment were excluded from the earlier analysis of almost 600 of the donors. In an earlier analysis of approximately 590 of the donors, a V segment was called functional when productive rearrangements were above 56.7%, and segregating when the standard deviation between donors exceeded 5%. A statistical classification framework was developed to diagnose cytomegalovirus status using the catalog of TCR beta chain sequences. In a later analysis, TCR nucleotide sequences were compared against IMGT/GENE-DB human TR gene sequences so that V and J genes could be assigned. Using the TCRdist pipeline, a later analysis assigned CDR3 sequences along with most-parsimonious VDJ recombination scenarios. A later analysis defined each TCR beta chain by its CDR3 amino acid sequence plus V-gene family, and excluded reads lacking a unique V-gene family. In a later analysis, some 600 highly shared, low-generation-probability nucleotide sequences were removed to address suspected cross-contamination and a sequencing artifact. A later analysis calculated a clonal expansion index for each public chain from normalized within-repertoire ranks of inferred template counts. In a later analysis, generation probabilities were computed with a VDJ recombination model fitted to out-of-frame rearrangements, and the resulting probabilities were checked against IGoR. In a later analysis, TCR-TCR, TCR-HLA and TCR-CMV co-occurrence was scored with hypergeometric tests, and a repertoire-size bias correction was applied to TCR pairs. False discovery rates were estimated in a later analysis by permuting HLA or CMV assignments 20 times. A later analysis grouped co-occurring TCRs with DBSCAN, adding TCRdist sequence similarity when clustering within HLA-allele-positive subsets. Co-occurrence clustering excluded repertoires with fewer than 30,000 or more than 120,000 public chains, plus five with anomalous nucleotide sharing. As stored in TCRdb, this immuneACCESS dataset retains in-frame rearrangements with V and J assigned. A fraction of the clones does not appear; measured against another copy, unresolved V genes explain less than half of the discrepancy, and the remainder lacks a known reason. The DNA was the basis for D and trimming; V, J and clone size are from that table. Recorded for this sample are around 100,000 clones; about four fifths of them occurred a single time. The biggest ten clones account for 4.8% of the sample.

The V and J ends are trimmed by 1 base and 10 bases, leaving 23 bases between them. Taken from the germline V gene, the CDR1 and CDR2 loops are SGHTA and FQGNSA. Including cysteine and phenylalanine, the CDR3 has 18 amino acids. Only the CDR3 region is kept as DNA, spanning 54 bases read in frame from base 1. The cohort comprised some 680 healthy bone marrow donors. At the time of sampling, every cohort member was nominally healthy, though immune exposures that went unrecorded were likely present. The donor tested CMV seropositive and was one of the 289 seropositive cohort members. A peripheral blood sample was collected from each donor, and TCR beta sequencing was performed on peripheral blood mononuclear cells. Genomic DNA was extracted from the blood cell samples with the Qiagen DNeasy Blood Extraction Kit. This clone was detected many times. Its cognate antigen has yet to be identified. It has no much larger one-base neighbor in the sample; base qualities were not kept.

This sequence was found in a man aged 25 to 40 in good health and CMV-seropositive. Sequencing input: PBMCs. The V and J genes are TRBV7-2 and TRBJ1-6, and possibly TRBD1, on 5 matching bases. The DNA is as follows: TGTGCCAGCAGCTTAGTAAAGCCGTACCCGGGGGGATTGTCACCCCTCCACTTT. It translates to CASSLVKPYPGGLSPLHF.